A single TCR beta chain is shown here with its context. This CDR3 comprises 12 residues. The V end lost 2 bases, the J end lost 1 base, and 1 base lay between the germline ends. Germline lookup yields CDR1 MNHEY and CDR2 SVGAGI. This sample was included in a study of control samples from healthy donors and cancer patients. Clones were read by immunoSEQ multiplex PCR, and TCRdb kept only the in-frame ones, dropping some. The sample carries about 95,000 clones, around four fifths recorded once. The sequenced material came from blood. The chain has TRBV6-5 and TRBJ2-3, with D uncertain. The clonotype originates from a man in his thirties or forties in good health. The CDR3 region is CASSYGTDTQYF. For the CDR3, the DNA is TGTGCCAGCAGTTACGGCACAGATACGCAGTATTTT.